Presented here are 10 T cell receptor beta chains from one specimen sequenced in a study of long-term antiretroviral therapy in people with HIV. Assay version v3.0 of immunoSEQ was used, and it was run at survey level. Profiling relied on immunoSEQ multiplex PCR, and the TCRdb table lists in-frame clones only, not all of them. The sample has 35,000 to 45,000 clones, roughly four fifths seen once; the top ten hold approximately 6.2%. The sample was unsorted PBMCs, taken 1 year after starting antiretroviral therapy. These receptors were obtained from a man between 18 and 29 years old with HIV.

V is TRBV12-5 and J is TRBJ1-2; 10 bases line up with TRBD1. CDR1 and CDR2 from the germline V gene are LGHNT and FRNRAP. CDR3 length: 14 amino acids. Unmatched junction bases numbered 5, after V lost 5 bases and J lost 5 bases. CDR3 nucleotides: TGTGCTAGTGGTCCGCGGACAGGGGGTTATGGCTACACCTTC. It translates to CASGPRTGGYGYTF. The full variable domain, with the rest looked up from reference TRBV12-5 and TRBJ1-2, is DARVTQTPRHKVTEMGQEVTMRCQPILGHNTVFWYRQTMMQGLELLAYFRNRAPLDDSGMPKDRFSAEMPDATLATLKIQPSEPRDSAVYFCASGPRTGGYGYTFGSGTRLTVV.

J is TRBJ2-3 and V is TRBV7-2; 12 bases map to TRBD2. CDR3 length: 15 residues. V lost 7 bases, J lost 5 bases, and 7 bases stayed unmatched. From germline, CDR1 is SGHTA and CDR2 FQGNSA. The CDR3: CASMLAGGGLDTQYF. Written as DNA, the CDR3 is TGTGCCAGCATGCTAGCGGGAGGGGGCCTAGATACGCAGTATTTT.

In its sample, this clone was seen once. This chain joins TRBV7-6 and TRBJ1-5, with TRBD1 identical over 7 bases. The length of the CDR3 is 13 residues. Germline lookup yields CDR1 SGHVS and CDR2 FNYEAQ. The V segment lost 8 bases and the J segment 6 bases; nucleotides outside the gene matches: 7. CDR3 sequence: CASGEGAFQPQHF. CDR3 bases: TGTGCCAGCGGTGAGGGGGCTTTTCAGCCCCAGCATTTT.

The chain uses TRBV19 and TRBJ1-4; TRBD1 matches at 7 bases. V dropped 5 bases and J dropped 8; count of bases not matched to a gene: 5. There are 13 residues in the CDR3. The germline gives CDR1 LNHDA, CDR2 SQIVND (reference sequence). CDR3 bases: TGTGCCAGTAGTGTGGGGACAGCCGAAAAACTGTTTTTT. It translates to CASSVGTAEKLFF. Filled out from reference TRBV19 and TRBJ1-4, the complete variable domain reads DGGITQSPKYLFRKEGQNVTLSCEQNLNHDAMYWYRQDPGQGLRLIYYSQIVNDFQKGDIAEGYSVSREKKESFPLTVTSAQKNPTAFYLCASSVGTAEKLFFGSGTQLSVL.

The V gene is TRBV7-3, the J gene TRBJ2-1, with TRBD2 matching 10 bases. With 5 bases clipped from V and 6 bases from J, the junction kept 7 bases outside the gene matches. This CDR3 is built from 15 residues. Per germline, CDR1 SGHTA and CDR2 FQGTGA. The CDR3 region is CASSLRTSGGNEQFF. The CDR3 bases are TGTGCCAGCAGCCTTCGGACTAGCGGTGGCAATGAGCAGTTCTTC.

The chain joins TRBV28 to TRBJ1-4, with D unresolved. Germline lookup yields CDR1 MDHEN and CDR2 SYDVKM. This CDR3 region has 14 residues. The V gene lost 7 bases and the J gene lost 4 bases, with 13 bases spanning the gap. This CDR3 reads CASNPPFVNEKLFF. The CDR3 DNA sequence: TGTGCCAGCAACCCACCGTTCGTTAATGAAAAACTGTTTTTT.

The V call is TRBV19, the J call TRBJ2-7; perhaps TRBD2 as D (6 bases). The CDR3 is made up of 16 amino acids. Per the germline V gene, CDR1 is LNHDA and CDR2 is SQIVND (reference sequence). V was trimmed by 1 base and J by 0 bases, leaving 13 bases between them. CDR3 in amino acids: CASSIGWHGSSYEQYF. CDR3 nucleotides: TGTGCCAGTAGTATAGGTTGGCACGGGAGCTCCTACGAGCAGTACTTC.

The V gene is TRBV7-2, the J gene TRBJ2-7, with D uncertain. Germline CDR1 SGHTA, CDR2 FQGNSA. The ends were cut back, 1 base at V and 0 bases at J, with 7 bases in the middle. The CDR3 contains 14 residues. This CDR3 reads CASSLDVTSYEQYF. Here the CDR3 DNA reads TGTGCCAGCAGCTTAGATGTGACCTCCTACGAGCAGTACTTC.

The chain joins TRBV14 to TRBJ1-2; 12 bases line up with TRBD1. This CDR3 has 15 residues. Germline values: CDR1 SGHDN, CDR2 FVKESK. With V trimmed by 3 bases and J by 6 bases, 5 bases remained unmatched. The CDR3, as DNA: TGTGCCAGCAGCCAGAGGGGACAGGGGGCCCATGGCTACACCTTC. Translation gives CASSQRGQGAHGYTF.

Concerning this clone: One end of the junction varies from germline; a read error may be responsible. The chain combines TRBV29-1 with TRBJ2-7; D might be TRBD1 or TRBD2, each matching 6 bases. The CDR3 covers 11 residues. Germline CDR1 SQVTM, CDR2 ANQGSEA. The CDR3 DNA reads TGCAGCGTGGAAGGGGGGAACGAGCAGTACTTC. It yields the protein CSVEGGNEQYF.